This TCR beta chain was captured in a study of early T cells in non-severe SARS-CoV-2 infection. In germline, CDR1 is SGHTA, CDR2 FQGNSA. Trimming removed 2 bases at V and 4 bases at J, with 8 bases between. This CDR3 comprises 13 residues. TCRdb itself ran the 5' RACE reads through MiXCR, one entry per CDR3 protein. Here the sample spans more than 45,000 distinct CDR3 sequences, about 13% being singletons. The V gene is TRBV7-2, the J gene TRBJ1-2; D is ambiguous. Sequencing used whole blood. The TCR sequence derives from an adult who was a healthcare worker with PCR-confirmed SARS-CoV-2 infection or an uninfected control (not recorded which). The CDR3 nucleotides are TGTGCCAGCAGCTTATCCTTCGCCTATGGCTACACCTTC. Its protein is CASSLSFAYGYTF.